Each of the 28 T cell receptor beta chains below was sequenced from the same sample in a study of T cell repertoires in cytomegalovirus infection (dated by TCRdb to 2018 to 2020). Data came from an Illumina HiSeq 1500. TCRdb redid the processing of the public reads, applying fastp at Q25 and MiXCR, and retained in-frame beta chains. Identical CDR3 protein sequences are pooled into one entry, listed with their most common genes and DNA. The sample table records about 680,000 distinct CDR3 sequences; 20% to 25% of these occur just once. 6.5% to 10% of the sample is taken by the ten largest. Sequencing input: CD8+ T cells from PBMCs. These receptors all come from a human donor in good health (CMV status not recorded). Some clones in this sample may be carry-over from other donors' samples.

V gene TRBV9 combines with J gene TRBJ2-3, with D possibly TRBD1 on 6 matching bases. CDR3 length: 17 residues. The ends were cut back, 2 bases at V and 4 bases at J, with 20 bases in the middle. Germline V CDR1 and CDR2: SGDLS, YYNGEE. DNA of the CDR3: TGTGCCAGCAGCGTCCCCCGTGGGGGCGCTTTCGCAGATACGCAGTATTTT. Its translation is CASSVPRGGAFADTQYF.

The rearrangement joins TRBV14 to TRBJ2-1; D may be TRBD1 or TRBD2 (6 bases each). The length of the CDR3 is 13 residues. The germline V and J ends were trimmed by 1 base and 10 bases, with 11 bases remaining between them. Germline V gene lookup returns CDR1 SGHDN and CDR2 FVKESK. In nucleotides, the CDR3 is TGTGCCAGCAGCCAAGTGGGGGGCAGAGAGCAGTTCTTC. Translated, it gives CASSQVGGREQFF.

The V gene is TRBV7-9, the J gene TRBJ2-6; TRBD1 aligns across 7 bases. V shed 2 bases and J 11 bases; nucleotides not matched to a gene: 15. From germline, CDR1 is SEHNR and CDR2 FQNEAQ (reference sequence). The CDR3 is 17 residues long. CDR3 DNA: TGTGCCAGCAGCTTAATTCCCTTCCGACAGGGCTTCGACGTCCTGACTTTC. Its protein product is CASSLIPFRQGFDVLTF.

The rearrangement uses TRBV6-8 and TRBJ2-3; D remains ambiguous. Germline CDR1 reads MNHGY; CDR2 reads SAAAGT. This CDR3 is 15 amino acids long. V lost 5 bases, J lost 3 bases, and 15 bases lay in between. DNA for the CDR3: TGTGCCAGCAGTGCCCAACTGGGGATGACAGATACGCAGTATTTT. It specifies CASSAQLGMTDTQYF.

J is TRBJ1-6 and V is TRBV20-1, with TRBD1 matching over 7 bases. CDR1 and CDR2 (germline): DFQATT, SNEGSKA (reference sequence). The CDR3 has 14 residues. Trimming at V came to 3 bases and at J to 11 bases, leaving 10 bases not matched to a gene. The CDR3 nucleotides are TGCAGTGCTAGGATGGACAGGATCGACCCACCCCTCCACTTT. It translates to CSARMDRIDPPLHF.

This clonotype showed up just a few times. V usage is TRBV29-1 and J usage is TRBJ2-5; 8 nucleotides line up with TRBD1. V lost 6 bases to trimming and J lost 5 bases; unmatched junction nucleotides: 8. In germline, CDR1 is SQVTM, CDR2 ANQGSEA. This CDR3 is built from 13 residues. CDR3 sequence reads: CSVAPGGGETQYF. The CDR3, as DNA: TGCAGCGTGGCCCCAGGGGGCGGGGAGACCCAGTACTTC. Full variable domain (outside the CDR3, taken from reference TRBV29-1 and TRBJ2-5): SAVISQKPSRDICQRGTSLTIQCQVDSQVTMMFWYRQQPGQSLTLIATANQGSEATYESGFVIDKFPISRPNLTFSTLTVSNMSPEDSSIYLCSVAPGGGETQYFGPGTRLLVL.

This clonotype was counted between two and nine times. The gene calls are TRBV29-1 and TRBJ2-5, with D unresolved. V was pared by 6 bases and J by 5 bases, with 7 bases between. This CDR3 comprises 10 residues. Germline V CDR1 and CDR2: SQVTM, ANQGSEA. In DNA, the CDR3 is TGCAGCGTGGGCAGTGAGACCCAGTACTTC. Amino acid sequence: CSVGSETQYF.

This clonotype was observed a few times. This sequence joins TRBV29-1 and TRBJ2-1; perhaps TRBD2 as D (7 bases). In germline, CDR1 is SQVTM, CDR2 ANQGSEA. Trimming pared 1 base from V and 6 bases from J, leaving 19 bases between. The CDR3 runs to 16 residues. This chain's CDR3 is CSVEGGGGLDSNEQFF. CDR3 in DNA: TGCAGCGTTGAAGGGGGGGGCGGGCTTGATTCCAATGAGCAGTTCTTC.

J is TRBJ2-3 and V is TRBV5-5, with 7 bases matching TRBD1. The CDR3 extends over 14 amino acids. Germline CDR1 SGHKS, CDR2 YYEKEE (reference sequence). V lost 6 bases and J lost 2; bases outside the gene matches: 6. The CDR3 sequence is CASTQGHTTDTQYF. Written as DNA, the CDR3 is TGTGCCAGCACACAGGGGCATACCACAGATACGCAGTATTTT.

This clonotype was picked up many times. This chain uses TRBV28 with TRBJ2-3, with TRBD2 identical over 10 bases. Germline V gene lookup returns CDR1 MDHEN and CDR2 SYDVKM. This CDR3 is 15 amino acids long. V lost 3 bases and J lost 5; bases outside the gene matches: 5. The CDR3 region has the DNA TGTGCCAGCAGTTTGCTAGCGGGGGCCGGAGATACGCAGTATTTT. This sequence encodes CASSLLAGAGDTQYF.

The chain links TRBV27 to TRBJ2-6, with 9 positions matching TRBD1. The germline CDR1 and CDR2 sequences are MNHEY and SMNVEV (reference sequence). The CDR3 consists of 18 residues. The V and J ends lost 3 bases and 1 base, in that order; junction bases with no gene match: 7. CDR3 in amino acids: CASSFTGQGFSGANVLTF. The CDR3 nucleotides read TGTGCCAGCAGTTTCACGGGACAGGGTTTTTCTGGGGCCAACGTCCTGACTTTC.

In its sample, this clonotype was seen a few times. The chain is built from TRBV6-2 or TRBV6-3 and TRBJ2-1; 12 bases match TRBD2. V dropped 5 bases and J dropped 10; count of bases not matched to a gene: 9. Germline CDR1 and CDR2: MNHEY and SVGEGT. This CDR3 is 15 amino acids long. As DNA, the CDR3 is TGTGCCAGCAGTCCGCCTAGCGGGGGGGCCCTGGAGCAGTTCTTC. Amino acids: CASSPPSGGALEQFF.

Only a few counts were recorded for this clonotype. The CDR3 nucleotides read TGTGCCAGCAGCTTGGTCGTCCAGCGGGGGGTAAATGAGCAGTTCTTC. It encodes CASSLVVQRGVNEQFF. The chain recombines TRBV5-5 with TRBJ2-1; 9 bases line up with TRBD2. V shed 0 bases and J 7 bases; nucleotides not matched to a gene: 8. The CDR3 runs to 16 residues. Germline CDR1 and CDR2: SGHKS and YYEKEE (reference sequence).

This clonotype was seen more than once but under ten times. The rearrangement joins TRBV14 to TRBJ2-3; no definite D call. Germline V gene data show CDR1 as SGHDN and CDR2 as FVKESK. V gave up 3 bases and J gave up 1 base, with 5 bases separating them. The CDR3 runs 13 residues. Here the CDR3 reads CASSHWRTDTQYF. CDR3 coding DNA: TGTGCCAGCAGCCATTGGCGCACAGATACGCAGTATTTT.

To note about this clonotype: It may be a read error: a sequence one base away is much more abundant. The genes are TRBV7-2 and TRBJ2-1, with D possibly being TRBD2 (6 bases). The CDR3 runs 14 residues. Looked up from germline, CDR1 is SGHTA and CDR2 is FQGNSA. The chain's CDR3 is CVSSLRDLVYEQFF. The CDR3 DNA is TGTGTCAGCAGCCTCCGGGACTTAGTCTACGAGCAGTTCTTC.

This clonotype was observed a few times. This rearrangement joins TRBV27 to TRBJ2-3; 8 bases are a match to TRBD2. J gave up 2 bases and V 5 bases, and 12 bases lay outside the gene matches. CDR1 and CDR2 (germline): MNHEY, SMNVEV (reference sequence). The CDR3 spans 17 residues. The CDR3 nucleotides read TGTGCCAGCAGTACCTACAGAGCGGGGGCCATCACAGATACGCAGTATTTT. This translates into CASSTYRAGAITDTQYF.

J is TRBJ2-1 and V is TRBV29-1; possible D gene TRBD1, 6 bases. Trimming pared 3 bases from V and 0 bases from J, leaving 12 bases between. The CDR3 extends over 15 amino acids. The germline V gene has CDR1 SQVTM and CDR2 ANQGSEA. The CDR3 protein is CSVDRLDSSYNEQFF. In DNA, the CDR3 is TGCAGCGTTGATAGATTGGACAGCTCCTACAATGAGCAGTTCTTC.

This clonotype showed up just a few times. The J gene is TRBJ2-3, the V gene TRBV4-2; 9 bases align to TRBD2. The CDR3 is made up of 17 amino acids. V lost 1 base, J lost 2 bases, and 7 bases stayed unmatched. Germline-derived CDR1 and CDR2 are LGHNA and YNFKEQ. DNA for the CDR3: TGTGCCAGCAGCCAAGGGCCTAGCGGGATTTCCACAGATACGCAGTATTTT. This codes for CASSQGPSGISTDTQYF.

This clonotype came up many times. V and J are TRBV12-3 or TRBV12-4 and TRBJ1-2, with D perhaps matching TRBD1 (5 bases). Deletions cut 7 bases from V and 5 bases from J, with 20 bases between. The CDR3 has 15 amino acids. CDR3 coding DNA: TGTGCCAGCACCCCTGGGGACCCGGGGCTATATGGCTACACCTTC. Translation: CASTPGDPGLYGYTF.

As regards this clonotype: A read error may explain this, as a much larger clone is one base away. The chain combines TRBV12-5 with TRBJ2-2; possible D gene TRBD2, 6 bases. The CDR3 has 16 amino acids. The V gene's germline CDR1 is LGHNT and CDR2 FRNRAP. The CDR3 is CASGPETSPNTGGLFF. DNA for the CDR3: TGTGCTAGTGGTCCTGAAACTTCCCCGAACACCGGGGGGCTGTTTTTT.

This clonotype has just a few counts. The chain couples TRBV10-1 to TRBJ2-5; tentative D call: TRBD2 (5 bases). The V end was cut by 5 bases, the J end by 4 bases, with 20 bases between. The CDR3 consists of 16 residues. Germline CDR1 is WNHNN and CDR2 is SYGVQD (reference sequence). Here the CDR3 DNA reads TGCGCCAGCAGTCTGGGAGAGGGTAGCCCGGGAGAGACCCAGTACTTC. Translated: CASSLGEGSPGETQYF.

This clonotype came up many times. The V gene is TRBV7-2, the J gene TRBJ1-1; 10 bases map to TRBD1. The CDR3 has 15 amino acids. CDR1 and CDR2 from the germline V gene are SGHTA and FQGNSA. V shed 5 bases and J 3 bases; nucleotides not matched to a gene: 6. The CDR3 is CASSQDRGRDTEAFF. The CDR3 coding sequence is TGTGCCAGCAGCCAGGACAGGGGGAGGGACACTGAAGCTTTCTTT.

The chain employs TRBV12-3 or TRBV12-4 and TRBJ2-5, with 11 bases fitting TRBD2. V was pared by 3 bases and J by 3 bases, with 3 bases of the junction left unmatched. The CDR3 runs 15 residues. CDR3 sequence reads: CASSFASGGKETQYF. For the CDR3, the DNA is TGTGCCAGCAGTTTTGCTAGCGGGGGGAAAGAGACCCAGTACTTC.

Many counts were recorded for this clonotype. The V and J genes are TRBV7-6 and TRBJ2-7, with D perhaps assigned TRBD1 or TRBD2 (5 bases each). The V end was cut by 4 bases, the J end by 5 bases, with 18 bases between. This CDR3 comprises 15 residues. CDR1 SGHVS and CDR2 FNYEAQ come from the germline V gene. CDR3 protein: CASSYPGPHRDEQYV. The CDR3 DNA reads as TGTGCCAGCAGCTACCCGGGACCCCACCGTGACGAGCAGTACGTC.

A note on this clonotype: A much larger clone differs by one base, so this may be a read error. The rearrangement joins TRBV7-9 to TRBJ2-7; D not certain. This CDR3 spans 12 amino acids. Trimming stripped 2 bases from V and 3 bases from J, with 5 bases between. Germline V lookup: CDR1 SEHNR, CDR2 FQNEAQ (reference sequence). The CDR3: CASSLLGYEQYV. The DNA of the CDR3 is TGTGCCAGCAGCTTACTGGGCTACGAGCAGTACGTC.

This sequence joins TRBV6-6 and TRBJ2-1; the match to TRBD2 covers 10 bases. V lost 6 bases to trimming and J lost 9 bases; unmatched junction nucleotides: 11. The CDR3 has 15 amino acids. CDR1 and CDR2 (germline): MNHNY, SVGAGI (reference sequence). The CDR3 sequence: CASSKSGGAGIEQFF. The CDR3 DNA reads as TGTGCCAGCAGCAAGAGCGGGGGGGCCGGGATTGAGCAGTTCTTC.

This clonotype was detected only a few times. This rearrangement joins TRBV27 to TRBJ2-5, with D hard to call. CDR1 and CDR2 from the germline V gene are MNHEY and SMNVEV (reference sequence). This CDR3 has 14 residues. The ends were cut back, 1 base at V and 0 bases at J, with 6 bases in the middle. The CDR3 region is CASSLYGYQETQYF. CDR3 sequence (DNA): TGTGCCAGCAGTTTATACGGGTACCAAGAGACCCAGTACTTC.

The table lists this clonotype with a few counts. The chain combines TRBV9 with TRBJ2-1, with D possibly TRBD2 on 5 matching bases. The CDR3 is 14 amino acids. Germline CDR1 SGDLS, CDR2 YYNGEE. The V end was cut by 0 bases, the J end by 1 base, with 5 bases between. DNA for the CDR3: TGTGCCAGCAGCGTAGCGGGGTCCTACAATGAGCAGTTCTTC. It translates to CASSVAGSYNEQFF.